The following is a T cell receptor beta chain sequence with its context. Its antigen is currently unknown. This was the immunoSEQ version 4 assay in survey mode. Sequenced by immunoSEQ multiplex PCR; TCRdb stores in-frame clones only, minus some. This sample has roughly 35,000 clones, with 75% to 90% found just once. The record originates from a study of persistence of HIV-infected CD4 T cells. Study at large: Donors were ART-treated; their CMV- and Gag-responding CD4+ T cells were isolated. Study-wide results and caveats: Bulk TCR data could not be restricted to HIV-1-infected CMV-responding cells. CMV- and Gag-responding cells had lower TCRbeta richness than CD3/CD28-responding cells.

Stimulation used around 9.1 ug/mL lysate from CMV-infected fibroblasts. CD40L-negative CD69-negative CD45RO-high memory CD4+ T cells were sorted as populations depleted of antigen-responding cells. CD4+ T cell counts exceeded 400 cells/uL; CMV serology was positive. V was trimmed by 4 bases and J by 1 base, leaving 16 bases between them. There are 16 residues in the CDR3. Germline values: CDR1 SEHNR, CDR2 FQNEAQ (reference sequence). The TCR comes from an adult man with HIV who was CMV-seropositive. The chain couples TRBV7-9 to TRBJ1-1; the D gene is possibly TRBD1 (6 bases). The sample here was CD4+ T cells sorted from PBMCs after approximately 18-hour stimulation, taken from a patient who received antiretroviral therapy. The CDR3 sequence is CASSSAPGGQNTEAFF. The CDR3 nucleotides read TGTGCCAGCAGCTCTGCCCCCGGGGGGCAGAACACTGAAGCTTTCTTT.